The rows below give T cell receptor beta chains drawn from one sample of a study of T cells after yellow fever vaccination. TCRdb reprocessed the 5' RACE reads via MiXCR and lists one record per CDR3 protein. The sample lists some 670,000 distinct CDR3 sequences, around 12% seen once, with under 15% in the top ten. The source material was PBMCs, sampled on the day of the yellow fever booster vaccination. The receptors were gathered from a man aged 25-45 years who received the YFV17D yellow fever vaccine. The CDR3 runs from the conserved cysteine through the conserved F or W. A D gene is named only where the DNA matches it firmly. The size of a clone is reported for some rows only, either as once, few or many, or as a class for expanded clones.

TRBV5-1,14,many,TRBJ2-1,TRBD1,CASSSRTGANEQFF,TGCGCCAGCAGCTCCAGGACAGGGGCCAATGAGCAGTTCTTC
TRBV3-1,15,few,TRBJ2-3,TRBD2,CASSQSLAATDTQYF,TGTGCCAGCAGCCAGAGCCTAGCGGCCACAGATACGCAGTATTTT
TRBV27,16,few,TRBJ2-3,TRBD1,CASSLPGQGITDTQYF,TGTGCCAGCAGTTTACCGGGACAGGGTATTACAGATACGCAGTATTTT
TRBV4-2,19,.,TRBJ2-4,TRBD2,CASSDGTSGRGLTGNIQYF,TGTGCCAGCAGCGACGGGACTAGCGGGAGGGGGTTAACCGGAAACATTCAGTACTTC
TRBV20-1,13,.,TRBJ1-5,.,CSASPQVGQPQHF,TGCAGTGCTAGTCCGCAGGTGGGTCAGCCCCAGCATTTT
TRBV20-1,14,.,TRBJ2-3,TRBD2,CSASPSGNSDTQYF,TGCAGTGCTAGCCCTAGCGGGAATTCGGATACGCAGTATTTT
TRBV6-4,21,.,TRBJ2-2,.,CASSPTRPGDPGRKNTGELFF,TGTGCCAGCAGTCCTACACGACCCGGGGACCCAGGCCGGAAAAACACCGGGGAGCTGTTTTTT
TRBV20-1,14,few,TRBJ2-5,.,CSAREWQVQETQYF,TGCAGTGCTAGAGAATGGCAGGTCCAAGAGACCCAGTACTTC
TRBV7-9,16,.,TRBJ2-1,TRBD2,CASSPKSSGPYNEQFF,TGTGCCAGCAGCCCTAAGTCTAGCGGGCCCTACAATGAGCAGTTCTTC
TRBV4-2,15,.,TRBJ2-1,.,CASSSGHLCYNEQFF,TGTGCCAGCAGCTCCGGACACCTCTGCTACAATGAGCAGTTCTTC
TRBV30,14,many,TRBJ1-2,.,CAWSVQDYNYGYTF,TGTGCCTGGAGTGTACAGGACTACAACTATGGCTACACCTTC
TRBV20-1,13,few,TRBJ2-5,.,CSASLGAEETQYF,TGCAGTGCTAGCCTAGGGGCGGAAGAGACCCAGTACTTC
TRBV5-1,12,many,TRBJ2-3,.,CASSLGSDTQYF,TGTGCCAGCAGCTTGGGGTCAGATACGCAGTATTTT
TRBV7-8,18,.,TRBJ2-4,.,CASSLGIGRDNTKNIQYF,TGTGCCAGCAGCCTTGGAATAGGGCGGGACAACACCAAAAACATTCAGTACTTC
TRBV6-5,14,.,TRBJ1-1,.,CASSYFGRGTEAFF,TGTGCCAGCAGTTACTTTGGGAGGGGTACTGAAGCTTTCTTT
TRBV5-6,16,.,TRBJ2-7,.,CASSLLVAGGYYERYF,TGTGCCAGCAGCTTGCTGGTGGCAGGAGGGTACTACGAGCGGTACTTC
TRBV7-9,14,.,TRBJ1-2,.,CASSHRIATNGYTF,TGTGCCAGCAGCCATAGGATAGCCACAAATGGCTACACCTTC
TRBV6-5,18,few,TRBJ2-3,TRBD2,CASSYQASGRMRADTQYF,TGTGCCAGCAGTTACCAGGCTAGCGGGAGGATGAGGGCAGATACGCAGTATTTT
TRBV20-1,14,many,TRBJ2-3,.,CSARSGARTDTQYF,TGCAGTGCTAGGTCGGGAGCTCGCACAGATACGCAGTATTTT
TRBV30,14,few,TRBJ1-2,.,CAWSVQRTNYGYTF,TGTGCCTGGAGTGTACAGAGAACTAACTATGGCTACACCTTC
TRBV18,15,few,TRBJ2-2,.,CASSPMNGNTGELFF,TGTGCCAGCTCACCAATGAACGGGAACACCGGGGAGCTGTTTTTT